A selection of T cell receptor beta chains follows, all from one sample in a study of T cell responses to AZD1222 COVID-19 vaccine. Profiling relied on immunoSEQ multiplex PCR, and the TCRdb table lists in-frame clones only, not all of them. This sample carries 85,000 to 100,000 clones, 78% of them seen once, and the ten largest clones take 20% to 25%. The sample consisted of peripheral blood, taken on day 0 of AZD1222 vaccination. The receptors stem from an adult in good health. The CDR3 runs from the conserved cysteine through the conserved F or W. A D gene is named only where the DNA matches it firmly. Part of the rows lack a size; the others show once, few, many or a class for expanded clones.

d_gene,v_gene,abundance,j_gene,CDR3nt,CDR3aa
-,TRBV30,once,TRBJ1-1,TGTGCCTGGAGTGCTGGCAGTATGAACACTGAAGCTTTCTTT,CAWSAGSMNTEAFF
-,TRBV9,-,TRBJ1-6,TGTGCCAGCAGTCTGGGGACAACCCCTAATTCACCCCTCCACTTT,CASSLGTTPNSPLHF
-,TRBV7-2,-,TRBJ1-6,TGTGCCAGCAGCTTAGGATCCGAGAATTCACCCCTCCACTTT,CASSLGSENSPLHF
-,TRBV29-1,-,TRBJ1-1,TGCAGCGTGAGCAGACAGGTACTACAAGCTTTCTTT,CSVSRQVLQAFF
-,TRBV5-4,once,TRBJ2-7,TGTGCTAGCAGCTTGAGAATAGCGGGACAGGACGAGCAGTACTTC,CASSLRIAGQDEQYF
-,TRBV6-1,-,TRBJ1-4,TGTGCCAGCAGTGGCCCCGTCGGGGAGGGTGAAAAACTGTTTTTT,CASSGPVGEGEKLFF
-,TRBV5-1,-,TRBJ1-3,TGCGCCAGCAGCTCCGACACCCCTGGAAACACCATATATTTT,CASSSDTPGNTIYF
-,TRBV9,-,TRBJ1-4,TGTGCCAGCAGCCCGGAGAGTGATCGGGAAAAACTGTTTTTT,CASSPESDREKLFF
-,TRBV7-2,-,TRBJ2-7,TGTGCCAGCAGCATCGGGAATATTCCGGGGCAGTACTTC,CASSIGNIPGQYF
-,TRBV2,-,TRBJ1-1,TGTGCCAGCAGACAGACGGCCCTGAACACTGAAGCTTTCTTT,CASRQTALNTEAFF
TRBD2,TRBV4-1,once,TRBJ2-1,TGCGCCAGCAGCCAAGGAAGAGGCGGGAGTAGGATGGATGAGCAGTTCTTC,CASSQGRGGSRMDEQFF
-,TRBV27,-,TRBJ2-7,TGTGCCAGCAGTCTTCTAGGAGGCAACGACGAGCAGTACTTC,CASSLLGGNDEQYF
-,TRBV27,-,TRBJ1-1,TGTGCCAGCAGTTTACAGCCCATGATGAACACTGAAGCTTTCTTT,CASSLQPMMNTEAFF
-,TRBV30,few,TRBJ1-5,TGTGCCTGGAGTGTAGGGACGTTAGGTCAGCCCCAGCATTTT,CAWSVGTLGQPQHF
TRBD1,TRBV6-5,-,TRBJ2-2,TGTGCCAGCAGTTTACAGGGGGGCGCCGGGGAGCTGTTTTTT,CASSLQGGAGELFF
-,TRBV19,-,TRBJ1-5,TGTGCCAGTAGTGCGGCCGTTCATCAGCCCCAGCATTTT,CASSAAVHQPQHF
-,TRBV19,-,TRBJ2-7,TGTGCCAGTAGTATAGGGGGCTACGAGCAGTACTTC,CASSIGGYEQYF
-,TRBV19,-,TRBJ2-3,TGTGCCAGTACCCCGGGACCAAGACGGATAGATACGCAGTATTTT,CASTPGPRRIDTQYF
TRBD1,TRBV28,-,TRBJ1-2,TGTGCCAGCAGTGGACAGGGACTCTTCTATGGCTACACCTTC,CASSGQGLFYGYTF
-,TRBV5-6,-,TRBJ2-3,TGTGCCAGCAGCACCCGAGGGGGAGCCACAGATACGCAGTATTTT,CASSTRGGATDTQYF
-,TRBV9,-,TRBJ2-5,TGTGCCAGCAGCGCCAACCGTTGGGCTCCCCAAGAGACCCAGTACTTC,CASSANRWAPQETQYF
TRBD1,TRBV28,-,TRBJ2-7,TGTGCCAGCAGAAGGGGACAGGGATATAACTTC,CASRRGQGYNF
TRBD1,TRBV18,-,TRBJ1-1,TGTGCCAGCTCACAAGGGACAGCGAACACTGAAGCTTTCTTT,CASSQGTANTEAFF
TRBD2,TRBV5-4,-,TRBJ2-1,TGTGCCAGCAGCCCGGGACTAGCGGGAGCCTACAATGAGGGGTTCTTC,CASSPGLAGAYNEGFF
-,TRBV6-4,-,TRBJ2-1,TGTGCCAGTAAGACTCTAGGGAGTGAGCAGTTCTTC,CASKTLGSEQFF
-,TRBV27,medium-sized,TRBJ1-4,TGTGCCAGCAGTCCCACCCCTGGGGGGGCTAATGAAAAACTGTTTTTT,CASSPTPGGANEKLFF
TRBD2,TRBV28,-,TRBJ2-1,TGTGCCAGCAGTTTACATCCCGCGGGAGTGAACAATGAGCAGTTCTTC,CASSLHPAGVNNEQFF
-,TRBV18,-,TRBJ1-5,TGTGCCAGCTCACCACCGGGAATAGGGGGTAATCAGCCCCAGCATTTT,CASSPPGIGGNQPQHF
TRBD2,TRBV3-1/TRBV3-2,-,TRBJ2-5,TGTGCCAGCAGCCAAGGGGCCGGGACTAGCGGCCAAGAGACCCAGTACTTC,CASSQGAGTSGQETQYF
-,TRBV7-2,once,TRBJ2-2,TGTGCCAGCAGCTTAGCGGGATACACCGGGGAGCTGTTTTTT,CASSLAGYTGELFF